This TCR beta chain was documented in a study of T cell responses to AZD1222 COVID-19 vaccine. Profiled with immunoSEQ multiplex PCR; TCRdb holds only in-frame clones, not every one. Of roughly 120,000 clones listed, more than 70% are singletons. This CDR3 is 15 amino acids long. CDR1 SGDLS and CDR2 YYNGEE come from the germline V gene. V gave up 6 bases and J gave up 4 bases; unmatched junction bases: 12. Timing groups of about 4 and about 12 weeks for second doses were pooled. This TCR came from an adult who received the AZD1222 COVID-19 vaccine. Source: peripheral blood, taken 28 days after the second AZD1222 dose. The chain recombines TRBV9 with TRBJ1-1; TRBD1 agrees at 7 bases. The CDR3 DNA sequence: TGTGCCAGCAAGCCTCAGGGGGGGGTTTCCACTGAAGCTTTCTTT. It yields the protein CASKPQGGVSTEAFF.